This T cell receptor beta chain was found in a study of T-cell memory formation after mild COVID-19. Notes on the study in general: Second-wave clones reaching peak frequency on day 37 lacked confirmed SARS-CoV-2 specificity.

In TCRdb, the 5' RACE reads were re-called with MiXCR into one record per CDR3 protein. The sample contains around 400,000 distinct CDR3 sequences, around 24% of which appear only once. The germline V gene has CDR1 SGDLS and CDR2 YYNGEE. Trimming removed 0 bases from V and 2 bases from J, with 12 bases in between. The CDR3 length is 15 residues. In the case of this clonotype: As yet, its antigen is unknown.

This TCR came from an adult woman who had mild COVID-19 (a few samples of this study predate the infection). Cell type and time point are not known. The rearrangement links TRBV9 to TRBJ2-7; D is ambiguous. Sequencing used PBMCs or a T cell subset sorted from them (not recorded which). The CDR3 loop reads CASSVEQTPTYEQYF. CDR3 sequence (DNA): TGTGCCAGCAGCGTAGAACAGACTCCGACCTACGAGCAGTACTTC.